The source of this T cell receptor beta chain is a study of cytomegalovirus exposure and HLA in healthy donors. Study-level results: Clonal expansion was found to be greater in HLA-associated TCR beta chains than in equally common others in a later analysis.

The PCR employed 60 Vbeta primers together with 13 Jbeta primers. Repertoires were generated with immunoSEQ multiplex PCR, while TCRdb's copy carries only in-frame clones and drops some. The sample shows more than 150,000 clones, roughly 84% of them seen only once. With respect to this clone: Antigen specificity is unknown.

This CDR3 region has 15 residues. V was shortened by 5 bases and J by 8 bases, with 21 bases between the two germline ends. The germline CDR1 and CDR2 sequences are SGHTA and FQGNSA. While unrecorded immune exposures were likely, the donors were nominally healthy when sampled. This rearrangement joins TRBV7-2 to TRBJ1-2; D not certain. The sequenced sample was PBMCs. The receptor was derived from a boy aged 5 to 17 in good health and CMV-seronegative. The CDR3, as DNA: TGTGCCAGCAGCGGCGAAAGAGGTCCGTATGGCGGCTACACCTTC. Translated: CASSGERGPYGGYTF. Full variable domain (missing parts from reference TRBV7-2 and TRBJ1-2): GAGVSQSPSNKVTEKGKDVELRCDPISGHTALYWYRQSLGQGLEFLIYFQGNSAPDKSGLPSDRFSAERTGGSVSTLTIQRTQQEDSAVYLCASSGERGPYGGYTFGSGTRLTVV.